This T cell receptor (beta chain) comes out of a study of cytomegalovirus exposure and HLA in healthy donors. Study-wide findings and caveats: The authors listed 150 to 200 TCR beta chains as cytomegalovirus-associated. The only immune exposure information that was available was CMV serostatus. DRB1 showed the most TCR associations and HLA-C the fewest in a later analysis, as rates varied by HLA locus.

60 Vbeta and 13 Jbeta primers were used in PCR. Using immunoSEQ multiplex PCR, the repertoire was profiled, and TCRdb retains in-frame clones only, with some absent. The sample includes 100,000 to 150,000 clones. Sampled while nominally healthy, donors likely had unrecorded immune exposures. Note on this clone: Antigen: not known.

V gave up 3 bases and J gave up 11 bases; unmatched junction bases: 21. CDR1 and CDR2 (germline): KGHSH, LQKENI. The CDR3 runs 18 residues. The sequence came from a young man in good health and CMV-seronegative. The J gene is TRBJ1-3, the V gene TRBV18; TRBD1 aligns across 8 bases. The sequenced sample was PBMCs. The CDR3 coding sequence is TGTGCCAGCTCACCGGACCAGGGGGCGCTTCCCCACACACGTTCCATATATTTT. This codes for CASSPDQGALPHTRSIYF. Based on the CDR3 plus reference TRBV18 and TRBJ1-3, the full variable domain is NAGVMQNPRHLVRRRGQEARLRCSPMKGHSHVYWYRQLPEEGLKFMVYLQKENIIDESGMPKERFSAEFPKEGPSILRIQQVVRGDSAAYFCASSPDQGALPHTRSIYFGEGSWLTVV.